The present entry profiles one TCR beta chain with its context. Its target is unknown. This record comes from a study of T cells expressing NK-cell markers. General study results and limits: Dominant NKG2C+ clonotypes in a handful of donors made up roughly 1.0-7.0% of CD8+ T cells.

This CDR3 has 14 residues. Germline assignment: CDR1 SGHTS and CDR2 YDEGEE. TCRdb re-called the 5' RACE reads and gives one entry per CDR3 protein, without DNA. Its clone listing holds more than 250,000 distinct CDR3 sequences. The chain is built from TRBV5-8 and TRBJ2-1; TCRdb reports TRBD2, a call that lacks DNA to check it against. The TCR comes from a man aged 18 to 30 in good health. Sequences were obtained from blood T cells: a sorted CD56 or NKG2C T cell subset, CD4+ or CD8+ T cells, or bulk PBMC T cells (not recorded which). The CDR3 spells CASSPERTSGSLFF.